Each of the 32 T cell receptor beta chains below was sequenced from the same sample in a study of blood T cell repertoires in COVID-19. Profiled with immunoSEQ multiplex PCR; TCRdb holds only in-frame clones, not every one. The table shows approximately 300,000 clones, with 90% to 95% occurring only once. Material for sequencing was PBMCs or T cells enriched from blood (not recorded which). The receptors were sampled from a woman aged 25 to 39 who had been exposed to COVID-19.

This clone was seen just once. This chain uses TRBV9 with TRBJ2-4, with D possibly TRBD1 on 6 matching bases. From germline, CDR1 is SGDLS and CDR2 YYNGEE. CDR3 length: 14 residues. V gave up 0 bases and J gave up 6 bases, with 10 bases separating them. The CDR3 region has the DNA TGTGCCAGCAGCGTAGTCAGGGGTTTAAACATTCAGTACTTC. Its translation is CASSVVRGLNIQYF.

The gene calls are TRBV7-9 and TRBJ1-3; 9 bases are shared with TRBD1. Trimming took 5 bases from V and 4 from J; bases not matched to a gene: 6. The germline gives CDR1 SEHNR, CDR2 FQNEAQ (reference sequence). The CDR3 loop spans 15 amino acids. The CDR3: CASSPGTGLGNTIYF. The DNA for the CDR3 is TGTGCCAGCAGCCCGGGGACAGGGCTCGGAAACACCATATATTTT.

This chain connects TRBV11-2 to TRBJ2-7; tentatively, D is TRBD1 (6 bases). Germline V lookup: CDR1 SGHAT, CDR2 FQNNGV. With 3 bases removed from V and 0 bases from J, the gap between germline ends came to 15 bases. The CDR3 is made up of 16 amino acids. The CDR3 spells CASSFPRDKASYEQYF. The CDR3 nucleotides read TGTGCCAGCAGCTTCCCTCGGGACAAAGCCTCCTACGAGCAGTACTTC.

The rearrangement links TRBV15 to TRBJ1-3, with unresolved D. The CDR3 contains 16 residues. Trimming removed 2 bases from V and 0 bases from J, with 11 bases in between. Germline assignment: CDR1 LNHNV and CDR2 YYDKDF (reference sequence). CDR3 sequence (DNA): TGTGCCACCAGCAGACTATCGGGGTCCTCTGGAAACACCATATATTTT. Encoded protein: CATSRLSGSSGNTIYF.

The chain is built from TRBV6-2 or TRBV6-3 and TRBJ1-5; 8 bases align to TRBD1. CDR1 and CDR2 from the germline V gene are MNHEY and SVGEGT. The ends lost 5 bases at V and 0 bases at J; junction bases unmatched: 9. The CDR3 has 17 amino acids. CDR3 residues: CASSNGQGTYSNQPQHF. In DNA form, the CDR3 reads TGTGCCAGCAGTAATGGACAGGGCACTTATAGCAATCAGCCCCAGCATTTT.

The CDR3 DNA reads TGTGCCAGCAGTTACCCGGGACAAAGGGGAGCTTTCTTT. Translated: CASSYPGQRGAFF. V and J are TRBV6-5 and TRBJ1-1, with a possible D match to TRBD1 (6 bases). Germline V gives CDR1 MNHEY, CDR2 SVGAGI. The CDR3 length is 13 residues. Trimming left V 2 bases short and J 10 bases short, with 14 bases between.

In this sample, this clone turned up once. The rearrangement uses TRBV11-3 and TRBJ2-7, with unresolved D. The V end lost 0 bases, the J end lost 4 bases, and 13 bases lay between the germline ends. Germline CDR1 and CDR2: SGHNT and YENEEA. The CDR3 has 15 residues. Written as DNA, the CDR3 is TGTGCCAGCAGCTTAGATCGCGCAGGTGATTACGAGCAGTACTTC. It translates to CASSLDRAGDYEQYF.

The chain recombines TRBV4-2 with TRBJ2-7, with 10 bases fitting TRBD2. CDR3 size: 15 residues. The V segment lost 3 bases and the J segment 3 bases; nucleotides outside the gene matches: 5. The germline V gene encodes CDR1 LGHNA and CDR2 YNFKEQ. In DNA, the CDR3 is TGTGCCAGCAGCCACGGGACTAGCGCCGGCTACGAGCAGTACTTC. Protein: CASSHGTSAGYEQYF.

The V and J genes are TRBV14 and TRBJ1-2; 9 bases are shared with TRBD1. The CDR3 length is 16 residues. Germline V CDR1 and CDR2: SGHDN, FVKESK. Unmatched junction bases numbered 10, after V lost 4 bases and J lost 4 bases. DNA of the CDR3: TGTGCCAGCAGCCCTCTCTCGGGACAGGGTTTCTATGGCTACACCTTC. It translates to CASSPLSGQGFYGYTF.

The rearrangement uses TRBV24-1 and TRBJ2-1; D might be TRBD2 (6 bases). The CDR3 covers 16 residues. CDR1 and CDR2 (germline): KGHDR, SFDVKD. Trimming stripped 3 bases from V and 3 bases from J, with 14 bases between. CDR3 region: CATSDTGRTIYNEQFF. Here the CDR3 DNA reads TGTGCCACCAGTGATACGGGACGGACTATCTACAATGAGCAGTTCTTC.

The gene calls are TRBV6-1 and TRBJ2-3; D not certain. From germline, CDR1 is MNHNS and CDR2 SASEGT. CDR3 length: 15 residues. With 0 bases removed from V and 0 bases from J, the gap between germline ends came to 7 bases. The CDR3 DNA sequence: TGTGCCAGCAGTGAAGCGCCGGGTAGCACAGATACGCAGTATTTT. Translated: CASSEAPGSTDTQYF.

The V call is TRBV5-4, the J call TRBJ2-7; TRBD2 matches 15 bases. V dropped 3 bases and J dropped 6; count of bases not matched to a gene: 4. Per the germline V gene, CDR1 is SGHNT and CDR2 is YYREEE (reference sequence). CDR3 size: 15 residues. DNA for the CDR3: TGTGCCAGCAGCTGGGGGACTAGCGGGGGGCGCGAGCAGTACTTC. As protein: CASSWGTSGGREQYF.

The chain recombines TRBV10-3 with TRBJ1-1; maybe TRBD1 (6 bases). V was shortened by 0 bases and J by 10 bases, with 12 bases between the two germline ends. The CDR3 has 13 amino acids. CDR1 and CDR2 (germline): ENHRY, SYGVKD. The CDR3 DNA reads as TGTGCCATCAGTGAGTCGAAGAGGGGGAGAGCTTTCTTT. It specifies CAISESKRGRAFF.

This clone was observed once. This chain uses TRBV6-5 with TRBJ1-1; weak D call: TRBD1 (5 bases). The CDR3 runs to 12 residues. Germline V lookup: CDR1 MNHEY, CDR2 SVGAGI. Trimming took 6 bases from V and 7 from J, leaving 12 bases between them. The CDR3 DNA reads TGTGCCAGCAGGCCTCAGGGCAATGAAGCTTTCTTT. It codes for CASRPQGNEAFF.

V gene TRBV7-3 combines with J gene TRBJ2-1, with 7 positions matching TRBD2. The germline CDR1 and CDR2 sequences are SGHTA and FQGTGA. This CDR3 contains 16 residues. Unmatched junction bases numbered 11, after V lost 5 bases and J lost 4 bases. As DNA, the CDR3 is TGTGCCAGCAGCCCAGTATCGGGGGGACGGTACAATGAGCAGTTCTTC. Translated, it gives CASSPVSGGRYNEQFF.

The gene calls are TRBV21-1 and TRBJ1-2; TRBD1 was called by the table and not checked on the DNA. TRBV21-1 is listed as a pseudogene. CDR3 length equals 18 residues. CDR3 sequence: CASSKAVHRGPPHYGYTF. The CDR3 nucleotides read TGTGCCAGCAGCAAAGCGGTCCACAGGGGGCCCCCCCACTATGGCTACACCTTC.

The CDR3 DNA reads TGTGCCAGCAGCCAAGATCAAAGGGCGGGGAACACTGAAGCTTTCTTT. It encodes CASSQDQRAGNTEAFF. J is TRBJ1-1 and V is TRBV3-1 (or the pseudogene TRBV3-2); D uncertain. The CDR3 is 16 amino acids. Germline values: CDR1 LGHDT, CDR2 YNNKEL (reference sequence). Trimming cost V 0 bases and J 1 base, with 12 bases left between them.

The chain couples TRBV4-1 to TRBJ1-2; D gene ambiguous. Trimming cost V 0 bases and J 2 bases, with 7 bases left between them. Germline assignment: CDR1 MGHRA and CDR2 YSYEKL. The CDR3 has 14 amino acids. The CDR3 coding sequence is TGCGCCAGCAGCCAAGATGCGGGGAACTATGGCTACACCTTC. Translation gives CASSQDAGNYGYTF.

The chain employs TRBV29-1 and TRBJ1-2; D gene ambiguous. Germline CDR1 is SQVTM and CDR2 is ANQGSEA. V lost 7 bases and J 0 bases, leaving 9 bases between the germline ends. CDR3 length: 12 amino acids. CDR3 sequence reads: CSANRANYGYTF. The CDR3 bases are TGCAGCGCAAACAGAGCTAACTATGGCTACACCTTC.

V usage is TRBV18 and J usage is TRBJ2-2, with D possibly matching TRBD1 (5 bases). Germline V gives CDR1 KGHSH, CDR2 LQKENI. The ends were cut back, 6 bases at V and 1 base at J, with 9 bases in the middle. This CDR3 contains 14 residues. CDR3 protein: CASSPDRNTGELFF. The CDR3 nucleotides are TGTGCCAGCTCTCCTGACAGGAACACCGGGGAGCTGTTTTTT.

V and J are TRBV10-3 and TRBJ1-5; D may be TRBD1 (6 bases). Germline assignment: CDR1 ENHRY and CDR2 SYGVKD. The CDR3 is 14 amino acids. Trimming shortened V by 4 bases and J by 5 bases, and 12 bases separated the two germline ends. CDR3 bases: TGTGCCATCAGTGCACAGGGAACTCATCAGCCCCAGCATTTT. It yields the protein CAISAQGTHQPQHF.

The DNA for the CDR3 is TGTGCCAGCAGCCAGGCACAGGGGGCGCCTAATTCACCCCTCCACTTT. Its protein product is CASSQAQGAPNSPLHF. The chain joins TRBV3-1 (or the pseudogene TRBV3-2) to TRBJ1-6, with 9 bases aligning to TRBD1. The CDR3 runs 16 residues. V was clipped by 3 bases and J by 6 bases; unmatched bases: 6. Germline V gene sequence: CDR1 LGHDT, CDR2 YNNKEL (reference sequence).

V and J are TRBV7-9 and TRBJ1-2; TRBD1 might be the D (6 bases). Trimming took off 1 base at V and 3 bases at J, with 9 bases between the two ends. The germline gives CDR1 SEHNR, CDR2 FQNEAQ (reference sequence). The CDR3 is 14 amino acids. The CDR3 here is CASSLVRGDYGYTF. DNA of the CDR3: TGTGCCAGCAGCTTAGTCAGGGGTGACTATGGCTACACCTTC.

This clone came up a few times. The chain has TRBV5-4 and TRBJ2-7; 7 positions match TRBD1. The CDR3 runs to 16 residues. Losses at the gene ends were 4 bases for V and 2 bases for J; bases not matched to a gene: 12. Germline loops: CDR1 SGHNT, CDR2 YYREEE (reference sequence). DNA for the CDR3: TGTGCCAGCAGCAAAACAGGGGCCTCTACCCCCTACGAGCAGTACTTC. Translated: CASSKTGASTPYEQYF.

This clone was observed a handful of times. The CDR3 sequence is CASSVGLENTGELFF. CDR3 DNA: TGTGCCAGCAGCGTGGGACTTGAAAACACCGGGGAGCTGTTTTTT. This rearrangement joins TRBV5-4 to TRBJ2-2, with a possible D match to TRBD2 (6 bases). Trimming took 4 bases from V and 2 from J, leaving 12 bases between them. CDR3 length: 15 residues. Germline V CDR1 and CDR2: SGHNT, YYREEE (reference sequence).

J is TRBJ1-3 and V is TRBV19; D is unclear. Germline V gene lookup returns CDR1 LNHDA and CDR2 SQIVND (reference sequence). The CDR3 is made up of 14 amino acids. V was trimmed by 5 bases and J by 2 bases, leaving 10 bases between them. CDR3 bases: TGTGCCAGTAGTGCCAGGTTTACTGGAAACACCATATATTTT. This encodes CASSARFTGNTIYF.

The chain has TRBV5-1 and TRBJ2-1, with 8 bases identical to TRBD2. The CDR3 runs to 17 residues. V lost 0 bases, J lost 3 bases, and 8 bases stayed unmatched. Germline V lookup: CDR1 SGHRS, CDR2 YFSETQ. The CDR3 loop reads CASSLGTSRWSYNEQFF. Here the CDR3 DNA reads TGCGCCAGCAGCTTGGGGACTAGCCGTTGGAGCTACAATGAGCAGTTCTTC.

This rearrangement joins TRBV5-1 to TRBJ1-6, with 10 bases aligning to TRBD1. In germline, CDR1 is SGHRS, CDR2 YFSETQ. This CDR3 is built from 15 residues. J lost 7 bases, V lost 4 bases, and 5 bases had no gene match. CDR3 bases: TGCGCCAGCAGCCCGGGACAGGGGACCAATTCACCCCTCCACTTT. Its protein is CASSPGQGTNSPLHF.

This clone was recorded a few times. This chain connects TRBV7-9 to TRBJ1-4; 7 nucleotides match TRBD1. Germline loops: CDR1 SEHNR, CDR2 FQNEAQ (reference sequence). The CDR3 totals 14 residues. With V trimmed by 3 bases and J by 3 bases, 1 base remained unmatched. The CDR3 here is CASSLGQSNEKLFF. The CDR3 DNA sequence: TGTGCCAGCAGCTTGGGACAGTCTAATGAAAAACTGTTTTTT.

This clone was counted a single time. The chain links TRBV5-6 to TRBJ2-1; TRBD1 agrees at 8 bases. With V trimmed by 7 bases and J by 0 bases, 18 bases remained unmatched. The length of the CDR3 is 19 residues. Germline values: CDR1 SGHDT, CDR2 YYEEEE. The CDR3 sequence: CASHPPWGQVRGSYNEQFF. In DNA form, the CDR3 reads TGTGCCAGCCACCCTCCTTGGGGACAGGTGAGGGGCTCCTACAATGAGCAGTTCTTC.

The genes are TRBV7-8 and TRBJ2-1; TRBD2 matches 7 bases. The germline CDR1 and CDR2 sequences are SGHVS and FQNEAQ. This CDR3 has 14 residues. After removal of 2 bases from V and 7 bases from J, the junction contained 5 bases not matched to a gene. This CDR3 is CASSLSVGGNEQFF. CDR3 DNA: TGTGCCAGCAGCTTATCAGTGGGGGGGAATGAGCAGTTCTTC.

This clone has a handful of counts. This sequence joins TRBV4-2 and TRBJ1-2; unclear D gene. Trimming cost V 4 bases and J 8 bases, with 17 bases left between them. The CDR3 runs 14 residues. Germline V gene sequence: CDR1 LGHNA, CDR2 YNFKEQ. In nucleotides, the CDR3 is TGTGCCAGCAGCCGACTCATGCGGGATTGGGGCTACACCTTC. This sequence encodes CASSRLMRDWGYTF.